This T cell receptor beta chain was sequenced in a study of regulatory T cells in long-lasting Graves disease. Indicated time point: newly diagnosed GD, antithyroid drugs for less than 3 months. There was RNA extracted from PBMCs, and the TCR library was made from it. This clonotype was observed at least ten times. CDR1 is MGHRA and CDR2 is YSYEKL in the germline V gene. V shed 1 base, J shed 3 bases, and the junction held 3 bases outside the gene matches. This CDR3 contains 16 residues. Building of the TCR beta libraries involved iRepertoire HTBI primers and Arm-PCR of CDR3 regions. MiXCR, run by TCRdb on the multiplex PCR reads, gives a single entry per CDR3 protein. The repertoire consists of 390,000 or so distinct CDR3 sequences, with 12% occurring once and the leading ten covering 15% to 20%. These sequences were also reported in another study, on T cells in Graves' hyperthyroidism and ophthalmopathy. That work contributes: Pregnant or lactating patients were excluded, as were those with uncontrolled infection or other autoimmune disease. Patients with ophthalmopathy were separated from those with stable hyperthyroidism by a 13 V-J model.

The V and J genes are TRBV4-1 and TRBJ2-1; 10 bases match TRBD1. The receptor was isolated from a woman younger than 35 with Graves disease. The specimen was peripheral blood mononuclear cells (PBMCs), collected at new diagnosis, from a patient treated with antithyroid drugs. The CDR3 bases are TGCGCCAGCAGCCAAGGACAGGGGGCAAACTACAATGAGCAGTTCTTC. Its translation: CASSQGQGANYNEQFF.